Given below is one T cell receptor beta chain in context. Antigen unknown. After removal of 7 bases from V and 6 bases from J, the junction contained 5 bases not matched to a gene. CDR1 and CDR2 from the germline V gene are MDHEN and SYDVKM. The CDR3 extends over 12 amino acids. This record belongs to a study of cytomegalovirus exposure and HLA in healthy donors. General study results and limits: Common viral pathogens were later found to be apparently linked to several of the most significant clusters. It was confirmed in vitro that a few of the CMV-associated chains were specific for CMV antigens.

This PCR relied on a set of 60 Vbeta primers and 13 Jbeta primers. Some clones are missing from TCRdb's copy, which holds only in-frame ones; the method was immunoSEQ multiplex PCR. In total, the table holds 55,000 to 85,000 clones. The chain employs TRBV28 and TRBJ1-2, with TRBD1 matching 7 bases. The origin of this receptor is a female donor in good health and CMV-seropositive. The sample taken for sequencing was PBMCs. The CDR3 spells CASTLTGDGYTF. CDR3 DNA: TGTGCCAGCACGCTAACAGGGGATGGCTACACCTTC.